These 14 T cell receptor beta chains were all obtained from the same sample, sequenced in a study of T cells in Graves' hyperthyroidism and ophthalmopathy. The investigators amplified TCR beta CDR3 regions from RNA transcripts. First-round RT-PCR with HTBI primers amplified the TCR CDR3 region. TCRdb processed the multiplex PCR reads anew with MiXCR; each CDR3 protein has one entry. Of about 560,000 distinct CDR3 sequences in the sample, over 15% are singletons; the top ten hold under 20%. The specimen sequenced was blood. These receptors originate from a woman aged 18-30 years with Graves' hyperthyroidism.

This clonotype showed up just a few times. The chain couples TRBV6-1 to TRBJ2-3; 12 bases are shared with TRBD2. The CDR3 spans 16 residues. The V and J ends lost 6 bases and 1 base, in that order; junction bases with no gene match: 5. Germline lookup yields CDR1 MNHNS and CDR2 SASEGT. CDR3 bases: TGTGCCAGCAGGACTAGCGGGAGCAGGGGCACAGATACGCAGTATTTT. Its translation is CASRTSGSRGTDTQYF.

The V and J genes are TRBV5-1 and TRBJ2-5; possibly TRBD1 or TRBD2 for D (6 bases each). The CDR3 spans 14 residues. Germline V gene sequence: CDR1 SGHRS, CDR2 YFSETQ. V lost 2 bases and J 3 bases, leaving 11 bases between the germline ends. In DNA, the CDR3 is TGCGCCAGCAGCTTTGAAGGGGGGAAAGAGACCCAGTACTTC. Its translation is CASSFEGGKETQYF.

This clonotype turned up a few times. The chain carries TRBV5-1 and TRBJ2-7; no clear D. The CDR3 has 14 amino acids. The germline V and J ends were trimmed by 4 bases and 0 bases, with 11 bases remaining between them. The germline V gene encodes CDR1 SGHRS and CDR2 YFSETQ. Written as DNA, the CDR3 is TGCGCCAGCAGCGTAATAAGGTCCTCCTACGAGCAGTACTTC. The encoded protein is CASSVIRSSYEQYF.

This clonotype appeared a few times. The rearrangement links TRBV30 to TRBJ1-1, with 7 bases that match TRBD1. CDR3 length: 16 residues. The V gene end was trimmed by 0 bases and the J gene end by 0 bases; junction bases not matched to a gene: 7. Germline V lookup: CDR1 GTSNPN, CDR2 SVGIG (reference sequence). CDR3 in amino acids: CAWSVLQGGLNTEAFF. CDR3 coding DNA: TGTGCCTGGAGTGTACTCCAGGGGGGACTGAACACTGAAGCTTTCTTT.

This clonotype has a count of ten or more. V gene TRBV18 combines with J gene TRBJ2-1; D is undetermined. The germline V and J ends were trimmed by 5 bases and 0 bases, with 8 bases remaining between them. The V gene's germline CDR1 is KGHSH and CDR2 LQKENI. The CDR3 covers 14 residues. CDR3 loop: CASSGQSSYNEQFF. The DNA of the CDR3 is TGTGCCAGCTCAGGGCAGAGCTCCTACAATGAGCAGTTCTTC.

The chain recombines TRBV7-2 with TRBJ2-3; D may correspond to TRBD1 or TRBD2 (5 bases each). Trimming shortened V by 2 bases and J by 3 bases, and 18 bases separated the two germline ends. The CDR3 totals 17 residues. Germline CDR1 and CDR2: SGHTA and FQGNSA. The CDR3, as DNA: TGTGCCAGCAGCTTATCGAACCGGGGACCTGGGACAGATACGCAGTATTTT. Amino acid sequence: CASSLSNRGPGTDTQYF.

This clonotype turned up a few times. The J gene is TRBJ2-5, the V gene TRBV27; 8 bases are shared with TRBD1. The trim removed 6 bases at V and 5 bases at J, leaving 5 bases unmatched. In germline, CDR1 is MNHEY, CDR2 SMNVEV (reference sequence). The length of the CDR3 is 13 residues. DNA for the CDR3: TGTGCCAGCAGAGCAGGGGGCCGGGAGACCCAGTACTTC. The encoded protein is CASRAGGRETQYF.

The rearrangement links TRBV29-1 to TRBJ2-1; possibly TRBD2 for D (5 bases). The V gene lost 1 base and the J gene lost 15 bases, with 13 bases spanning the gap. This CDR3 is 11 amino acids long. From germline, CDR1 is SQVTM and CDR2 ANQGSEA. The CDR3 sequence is CSVEGYGVAFF. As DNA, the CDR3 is TGCAGCGTTGAAGGATACGGGGTTGCGTTCTTC.

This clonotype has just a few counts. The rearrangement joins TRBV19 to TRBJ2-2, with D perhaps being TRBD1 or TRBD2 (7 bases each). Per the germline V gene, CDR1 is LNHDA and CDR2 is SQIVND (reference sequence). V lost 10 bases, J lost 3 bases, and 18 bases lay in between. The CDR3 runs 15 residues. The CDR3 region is CATRKAGGDTGELFF. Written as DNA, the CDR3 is TGTGCCACCCGCAAAGCAGGGGGGGACACCGGGGAGCTGTTTTTT.

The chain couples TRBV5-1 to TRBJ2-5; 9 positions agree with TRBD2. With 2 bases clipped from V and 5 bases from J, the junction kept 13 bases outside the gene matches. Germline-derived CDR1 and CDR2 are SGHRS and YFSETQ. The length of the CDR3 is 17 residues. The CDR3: CASSFLPGGGAEETQYF. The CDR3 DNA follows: TGCGCCAGCAGCTTCCTTCCCGGCGGGGGGGCGGAGGAGACCCAGTACTTC.

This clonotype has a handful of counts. In nucleotides, the CDR3 is TGCGCCAGCAGATATGGACAGGGGGCGTCTGGGGCCAACGTCCTGACTTTC. Translation: CASRYGQGASGANVLTF. The chain combines TRBV5-1 with TRBJ2-6; TRBD1 matches 11 bases. This CDR3 spans 17 amino acids. Germline loops: CDR1 SGHRS, CDR2 YFSETQ. V shed 5 bases and J 1 base; nucleotides not matched to a gene: 5. Filled out from reference TRBV5-1 and TRBJ2-6, the complete variable domain reads KAGVTQTPRYLIKTRGQQVTLSCSPISGHRSVSWYQQTPGQGLQFLFEYFSETQRNKGNFPGRFSGRQFSNSRSEMNVSTLELGDSALYLCASRYGQGASGANVLTFGAGSRLTVL.

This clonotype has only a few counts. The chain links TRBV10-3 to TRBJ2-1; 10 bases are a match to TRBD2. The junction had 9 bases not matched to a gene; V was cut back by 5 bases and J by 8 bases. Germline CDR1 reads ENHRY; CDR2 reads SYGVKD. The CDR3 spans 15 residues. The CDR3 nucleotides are TGTGCCATCAGTAGCGGGGGGGCTCTTAGCGATGAGCAGTTCTTC. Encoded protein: CAISSGGALSDEQFF.

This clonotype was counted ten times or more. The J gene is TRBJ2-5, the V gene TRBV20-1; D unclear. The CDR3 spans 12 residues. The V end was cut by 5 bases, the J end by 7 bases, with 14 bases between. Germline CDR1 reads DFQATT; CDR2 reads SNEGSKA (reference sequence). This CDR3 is CSASPLVRTQYF. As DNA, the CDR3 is TGCAGTGCTTCGCCGCTGGTACGGACCCAGTACTTC.

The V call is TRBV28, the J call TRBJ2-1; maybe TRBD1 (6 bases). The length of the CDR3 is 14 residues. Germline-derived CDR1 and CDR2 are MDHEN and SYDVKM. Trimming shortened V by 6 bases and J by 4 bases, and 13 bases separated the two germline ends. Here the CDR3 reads CASSHLDRYNEQFF. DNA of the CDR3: TGTGCCAGCAGCCACCTTGACAGGTACAATGAGCAGTTCTTC.